Sequencing of this TCR beta chain was carried out in a study of blood T cell repertoires in COVID-19. Original processing methods: Using reference gene primer amplification, nucleated cell counts were estimated. Generated by immunoSEQ multiplex PCR, the TCRdb table keeps only in-frame clones and is missing some. That table furnishes V, J and clone size, whereas the DNA furnished D and trimming. The table records fewer than 200,000 clones, about 92% of them present only once. The Seattle site enrolled patients during active infection and followed them longitudinally. The CDR3 is 15 residues long. Germline CDR1 is PRHDT and CDR2 is FYEKMQ (reference sequence). Unmatched junction bases numbered 2, after V lost 0 bases and J lost 5 bases.

The receptor was isolated from a young man with COVID-19, enrolled during active disease. This chain connects TRBV13 to TRBJ2-2, with 8 bases matching TRBD2. Sequenced material: peripheral blood. The CDR3 reads CASSLGPSGTGELFF. CDR3 DNA: TGTGCCAGCAGCTTAGGCCCTAGCGGGACCGGGGAGCTGTTTTTT.